A selection of T cell receptor beta chains follows, all from one sample in a study of T-cell reconstitution after alpha-beta-depleted transplantation in children. TCRdb re-called the PCR reads through MiXCR, storing one row per CDR3 protein. The repertoire has almost 400,000 distinct CDR3 sequences, approximately 20% of them found once; the top ten carry 3.5% to 4%. This specimen was PBMCs from the stem cell graft donor, taken from the stem cell graft. These receptor sequences come from a human donor who donated a stem cell graft to a child with acute myeloid leukemia. The CDR3 runs from the conserved cysteine through the conserved F or W. D genes are given only for firm matches. The listing skips clone size in some rows; elsewhere it reads once, few, many or a size class.

J: TRBJ2-2
size: once
D: TRBD2
V: TRBV28
CDR3: CASSFLGTSGRVAGELFF
DNA: TGTGCCAGCAGTTTCTTAGGGACTAGCGGGAGAGTCGCCGGGGAGCTGTTTTTT

J: TRBJ2-7
size: NA
D: NA
V: TRBV6-5
CDR3: CASSYSVTVVSYEQYF
DNA: TGTGCCAGCAGTTACTCTGTTACGGTAGTCTCCTACGAGCAGTACTTC

J: TRBJ2-5
size: many
D: TRBD2
V: TRBV12-3/TRBV12-4
CDR3: CASSSLAGVGQETQYF
DNA: TGTGCCAGCAGTTCGTTAGCGGGAGTGGGCCAAGAGACCCAGTACTTC

J: TRBJ2-3
size: NA
D: TRBD1
V: TRBV7-3
CDR3: CASSLAPRQGAGDTQYF
DNA: TGTGCCAGCAGCTTAGCCCCTCGACAGGGGGCCGGTGATACGCAGTATTTT

J: TRBJ2-5
size: NA
D: NA
V: TRBV20-1
CDR3: CSATRETQYF
DNA: TGCAGTGCTACGAGAGAGACCCAGTACTTC

J: TRBJ1-2
size: many
D: TRBD1
V: TRBV12-3/TRBV12-4
CDR3: CASSRTGGATLVGYTF
DNA: TGTGCCAGCAGCAGGACAGGGGGGGCGACCTTAGTTGGCTACACCTTC

J: TRBJ1-1
size: many
D: NA
V: TRBV15
CDR3: CATSRARYTEAFF
DNA: TGTGCCACCAGCAGAGCCAGGTACACTGAAGCTTTCTTT

J: TRBJ2-1
size: once
D: TRBD2
V: TRBV5-6
CDR3: CASSLTSGSGEQFF
DNA: TGTGCCAGCAGCTTGACTAGCGGGAGTGGTGAGCAGTTCTTC

J: TRBJ2-7
size: few
D: TRBD2
V: TRBV5-1
CDR3: CASSLEVGGPNEQYF
DNA: TGCGCCAGCAGCTTGGAGGTGGGAGGGCCCAACGAGCAGTACTTC

J: TRBJ2-7
size: few
D: NA
V: TRBV10-3
CDR3: CAIGGSGASYEQYF
DNA: TGTGCCATCGGTGGGTCCGGTGCATCCTACGAGCAGTACTTC

J: TRBJ2-1
size: many
D: NA
V: TRBV12-3/TRBV12-4
CDR3: CASSLGLALNEQFF
DNA: TGTGCCAGCAGTTTAGGGTTAGCACTGAATGAGCAGTTCTTC

J: TRBJ2-7
size: NA
D: NA
V: TRBV28
CDR3: CASSFRGEQYF
DNA: TGTGCCAGCAGTTTTCGGGGGGAGCAGTACTTC

J: TRBJ2-1
size: many
D: NA
V: TRBV11-2
CDR3: CASSQEGTRTSGHEQFF
DNA: TGTGCCAGCAGCCAAGAAGGGACTCGGACGTCGGGCCATGAGCAGTTCTTC

J: TRBJ2-1
size: NA
D: NA
V: TRBV7-6
CDR3: CASSFAGLSPNNEQFF
DNA: TGTGCCAGCAGCTTCGCCGGACTAAGCCCCAACAATGAGCAGTTCTTC

J: TRBJ2-7
size: NA
D: TRBD2
V: TRBV29-1
CDR3: CSAPVRREETYEQYF
DNA: TGCAGCGCCCCGGTTCGACGGGAGGAAACCTACGAGCAGTACTTC

J: TRBJ1-6
size: NA
D: TRBD1
V: TRBV27
CDR3: CASRFGQGGSPLHF
DNA: TGTGCCAGCAGATTCGGACAGGGTGGATCACCCCTCCACTTT

J: TRBJ2-1
size: NA
D: TRBD2
V: TRBV11-1
CDR3: CASSPFRAGAVYEQFF
DNA: TGTGCCAGCAGCCCCTTTCGAGCGGGAGCGGTCTATGAGCAGTTCTTC

J: TRBJ2-4
size: NA
D: NA
V: TRBV29-1
CDR3: CSATFLVPRIKNIQYF
DNA: TGCAGCGCTACCTTTCTGGTACCCAGGATTAAAAACATTCAGTACTTC

J: TRBJ1-2
size: NA
D: NA
V: TRBV6-1
CDR3: CASTYGAGLYGYTF
DNA: TGTGCCAGCACCTACGGGGCAGGACTCTATGGCTACACCTTC

J: TRBJ2-7
size: few
D: NA
V: TRBV28
CDR3: CASSSFRGTDYEQYF
DNA: TGTGCCAGCAGCTCCTTCCGCGGGACCGACTACGAGCAGTACTTC

J: TRBJ2-1
size: NA
D: NA
V: TRBV28
CDR3: CASSADRLGGEQFF
DNA: TGTGCCAGCAGTGCCGACCGACTAGGCGGTGAGCAGTTCTTC